This T cell receptor (beta chain) was identified in a study of OX40 agonist ivuxolimab in advanced cancers. For the study in its entirety: Ivuxolimab was an agonistic, fully human IgG2 monoclonal antibody directed against OX40 (CD134), a costimulatory receptor. Intravenous ivuxolimab was administered to patients every 2 weeks at six dose levels: 0.01, 0.1, 0.3, 1.5, 3 and 10 mg/kg. Of the approximately 54 patients in dose escalation, around 19 had hepatocellular carcinoma, about 15 had melanoma, 9 had renal cell carcinoma and 9 had head and neck cancer. In the dose-escalation cohort, 82.7% of patients were male, and the mean age was roughly 56 years with a range of roughly 20 to 80. Prior anti-PD-1, anti-PD-L1 or anti-CTLA-4 therapy was permitted, and checkpoint inhibitors had been received by about 36% of dose-escalation patients. Partial responses were achieved by three dose-escalation patients, of whom one had hepatocellular carcinoma and two had cutaneous melanoma. Peripheral TCRbeta sequencing was intended to test whether TCR sequence diversity was altered and clonal T-cell expansion was caused by ivuxolimab. The monotherapy dose-escalation portion (N of about 49 patients) of the phase I ivuxolimab trial is reported in the paper. General findings and caveats noted by the study authors: Antigen specificity was not determined for the clonally expanded peripheral T cells. At doses from 0.1 to 3.0 mg/kg, clonal expansion was seen in both CD4+ and CD8+ blood T cells between baseline and week 6. After ivuxolimab, expanded clones were on average more numerous among CD8+ T cells than among CD4+ T cells. Partial responders in the 0.1-3.0 mg/kg groups had among the lowest normalized peripheral clonal expansion, especially among CD8+ T cells. Low levels of normalized T-cell clonal expansion were also seen in some patients who did not respond.

The trial excluded patients who had a history of autoimmune disease or were on systemic immunosuppression. Peripheral blood for TCR sequencing was collected from all dose cohorts at baseline, on cycle 4 day 1, and on cycle 7 day 1. Samples came from an open-label, multicenter, first-in-human phase I dose-escalation trial of ivuxolimab. Adults with locally advanced or metastatic melanoma, renal cell, hepatocellular, or head and neck squamous cell carcinoma were enrolled in the trial. CD4+ and CD8+ T cells were sorted separately from peripheral blood before TCR sequencing. To sequence the TCRbeta CDR3 region, genomic DNA was isolated from the sorted cells. The immunoSEQ Assay was used for sequencing of TCRbeta CDR3 regions. The table comes from immuneACCESS by way of TCRdb, which keeps in-frame sequences with V and J called. Part of the clones is missing from these tables; in studies checked, under half for an unresolved V gene and the rest for unknown reasons. The sample records 80,000 or so clones, roughly 87% of which are singletons. Over 0.25% of the sample goes to the ten largest clones.

In regard to this clone: What this receptor recognizes is not known. No qualities accompany the bases; no much larger clone lies one base away.

The CDR3 runs 12 amino acids, cysteine and phenylalanine included. Left in the record is the CDR3 DNA by itself, 36 bases read in frame from the first base. As encoded in the germline V gene, CDR1 is MDHEN while CDR2 is SYDVKM. Relative to germline, V is 5 bases shorter and J is 11 bases shorter, with 14 bases between their ends. The TCR originated in an adult with an advanced solid tumor such as melanoma, head and neck, liver or kidney cancer. The sequencing used CD4+ or CD8+ T cells sorted from blood, collected in a trial of the OX40 agonist ivuxolimab. In this chain, TRBV28 is recombined with TRBJ2-3; the D gene could be either TRBD1 or TRBD2, each agreeing at 5 bases. The CDR3 region reads CASSPPGRKQYF. The sequence in DNA is TGTGCCAGCAGTCCTCCGGGACGGAAGCAGTATTTT.